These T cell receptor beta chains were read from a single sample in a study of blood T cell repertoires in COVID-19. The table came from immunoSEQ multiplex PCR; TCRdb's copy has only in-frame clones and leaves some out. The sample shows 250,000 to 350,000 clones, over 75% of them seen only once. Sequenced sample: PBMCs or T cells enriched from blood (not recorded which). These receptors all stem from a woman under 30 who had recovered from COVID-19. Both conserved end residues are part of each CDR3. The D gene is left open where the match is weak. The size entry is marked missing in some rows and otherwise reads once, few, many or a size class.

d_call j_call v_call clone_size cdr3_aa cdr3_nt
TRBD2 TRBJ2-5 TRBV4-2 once CASSQEERGGIETQYF TGTGCCAGCAGCCAAGAAGAGCGGGGGGGTATAGAGACCCAGTACTTC
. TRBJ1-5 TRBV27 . CASSRGGPNQPQHF TGTGCCAGCAGTAGGGGGGGGCCAAATCAGCCCCAGCATTTT
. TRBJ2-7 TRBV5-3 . CARNTTSGFTTYEQYF TGTGCCAGAAACACCACAAGCGGTTTTACGACCTACGAGCAGTACTTC
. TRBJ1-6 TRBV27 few CASSLRTGSSYNSPLHF TGTGCCAGCAGTTTACGCACAGGCAGCTCCTATAATTCACCCCTCCACTTT
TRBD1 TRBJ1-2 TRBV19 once CASSMEGTGVNGYTF TGTGCCAGTAGTATGGAAGGGACAGGGGTGAATGGCTACACCTTC
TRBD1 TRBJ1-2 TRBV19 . CASSIGQGHGYTF TGTGCCAGTAGTATAGGACAGGGACATGGCTACACCTTC
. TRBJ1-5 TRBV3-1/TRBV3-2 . CASSLMRGAPQPQHF TGTGCCAGCAGCCTAATGCGGGGGGCACCCCAGCCCCAGCATTTT
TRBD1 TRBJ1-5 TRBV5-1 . CASSLGQGTGQPQHF TGCGCCAGCAGCTTGGGACAGGGGACGGGTCAGCCCCAGCATTTT
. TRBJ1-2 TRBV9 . CASSVAGYGYTF TGTGCCAGCAGCGTAGCAGGATATGGCTACACCTTC
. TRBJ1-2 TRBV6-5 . CASRLGGNYGYTF TGTGCCAGCAGATTAGGGGGTAACTATGGCTACACCTTC
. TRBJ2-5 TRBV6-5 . CASSRGTQYQETQYF TGTGCCAGCAGTCGGGGGACCCAGTACCAAGAGACCCAGTACTTC
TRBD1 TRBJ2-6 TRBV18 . CASSPGQGFTGANVLTF TGTGCCAGCTCACCGGGACAGGGTTTTACTGGGGCCAACGTCCTGACTTTC
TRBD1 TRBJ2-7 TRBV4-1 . CASSQDSLGQGYEQYF TGCGCCAGCAGCCAAGATAGTCTGGGACAGGGCTACGAGCAGTACTTC
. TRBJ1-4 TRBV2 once CASSDTGGIDEKLFF TGTGCCAGCAGTGACACGGGGGGTATCGATGAAAAACTGTTTTTT
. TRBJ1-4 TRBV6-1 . CASSEGDGAEKLFF TGTGCCAGCAGTGAGGGAGACGGAGCCGAAAAACTGTTTTTT
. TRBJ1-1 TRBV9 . CASSVSVSTTEAFF TGTGCCAGCAGCGTATCAGTTTCAACGACTGAAGCTTTCTTT
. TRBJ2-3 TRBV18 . CASSPLAGASTDTQYF TGTGCCAGCTCACCATTGGCGGGGGCGTCCACAGATACGCAGTATTTT
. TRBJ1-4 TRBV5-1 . CASSLQGGDEKLFF TGCGCCAGCAGCTTACAGGGTGGGGATGAAAAACTGTTTTTT
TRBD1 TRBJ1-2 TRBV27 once CASRSGTGLGYTF TGTGCCAGCAGATCCGGGACAGGGTTAGGCTACACCTTC
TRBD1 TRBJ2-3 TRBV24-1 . CATSEQGSDTQYF TGTGCCACCAGTGAACAGGGGTCGGATACGCAGTATTTT
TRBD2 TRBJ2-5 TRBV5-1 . CASSFSSGGVQETQYF TGCGCCAGCAGCTTTTCCAGCGGGGGGGTCCAAGAGACCCAGTACTTC
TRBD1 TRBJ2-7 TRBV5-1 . CASTNPGQDSYEQYF TGCGCCAGCACTAACCCGGGACAGGACTCCTACGAGCAGTACTTC
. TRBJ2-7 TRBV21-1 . CASKAPLDEQYF TGTGCCAGCAAAGCGCCCCTCGACGAGCAGTACTTC
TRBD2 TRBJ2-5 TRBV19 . CASSIEMVAGGFQETQYF TGTGCCAGTAGTATAGAAATGGTGGCGGGGGGATTCCAAGAGACCCAGTACTTC
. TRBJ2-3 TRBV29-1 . CSDKPRSTDTQYF TGCAGCGATAAACCGCGGTCCACAGATACGCAGTATTTT
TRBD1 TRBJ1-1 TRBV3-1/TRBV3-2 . CASSPGTGVLGTEAFF TGTGCCAGCAGCCCGGGGACAGGGGTATTAGGCACTGAAGCTTTCTTT
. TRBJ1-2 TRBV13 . CASSFSSYGYTF TGTGCCAGCAGCTTTTCCAGCTATGGCTACACCTTC
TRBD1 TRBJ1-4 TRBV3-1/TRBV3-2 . CASSHINEGDRVEKLFF TGTGCCAGCAGCCACATAAACGAAGGGGACAGAGTTGAAAAACTGTTTTTT
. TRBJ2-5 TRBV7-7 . CASSLAPTDQETQYF TGTGCTAGCAGCTTAGCCCCCACGGACCAAGAGACCCAGTACTTC
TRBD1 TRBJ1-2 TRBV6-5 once CASTRFGTGDGYTF TGTGCCAGCACACGCTTCGGGACAGGGGATGGCTACACCTTC
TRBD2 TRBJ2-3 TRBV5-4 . CASSLELGGGFTDTQYF TGTGCCAGCAGCTTGGAATTGGGCGGGGGGTTCACAGATACGCAGTATTTT
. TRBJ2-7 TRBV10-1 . CASSESDSYEQYF TGCGCCAGCAGTGAGTCGGACAGCTACGAGCAGTACTTC
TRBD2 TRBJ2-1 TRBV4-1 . CASSLWTSGDMANEQFF TGCGCCAGCAGCCTTTGGACTAGCGGGGATATGGCGAATGAGCAGTTCTTC
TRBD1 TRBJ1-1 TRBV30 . CAWEETGLTEAFF TGTGCCTGGGAAGAGACAGGGCTCACTGAAGCTTTCTTT
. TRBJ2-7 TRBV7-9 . CASSLGQASYEQYF TGTGCCAGCAGCTTAGGACAGGCTTCCTACGAGCAGTACTTC
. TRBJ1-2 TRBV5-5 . CASSQAEGYDYGYTF TGTGCCAGCAGCCAGGCCGAGGGATATGACTATGGCTACACCTTC
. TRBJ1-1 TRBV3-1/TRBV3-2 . CASGGGPTVFTMNTEAFF TGTGCCAGCGGGGGGGGCCCCACCGTATTCACTATGAACACTGAAGCTTTCTTT
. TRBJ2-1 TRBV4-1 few CASSQVAGSSYNEQFF TGCGCCAGCAGCCAAGTTGCGGGGAGCTCCTACAATGAGCAGTTCTTC
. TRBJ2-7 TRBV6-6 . CASSSPDSPSYYEQYF TGTGCCAGCAGTTCCCCGGACAGTCCCTCCTACTACGAGCAGTACTTC
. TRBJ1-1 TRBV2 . CASSEARREQAFF TGTGCCAGCAGTGAAGCGCGGAGGGAACAAGCTTTCTTT
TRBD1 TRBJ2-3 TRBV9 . CASSVADRGYTDTQYF TGTGCCAGCAGCGTAGCGGACAGGGGGTACACAGATACGCAGTATTTT
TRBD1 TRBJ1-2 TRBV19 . CASSSQGRTSDGYTF TGTGCCAGTAGTTCACAGGGGCGGACTTCTGATGGCTACACCTTC
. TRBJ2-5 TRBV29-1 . CSVDRTQETQYF TGCAGCGTTGACAGGACTCAAGAGACCCAGTACTTC
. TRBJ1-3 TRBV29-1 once CSVAVSGNTIYF TGCAGCGTCGCGGTCTCTGGAAACACCATATATTTT
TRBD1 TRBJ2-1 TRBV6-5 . CASSMDRDSYNEQFF TGTGCCAGCAGCATGGACAGGGATTCCTACAATGAGCAGTTCTTC